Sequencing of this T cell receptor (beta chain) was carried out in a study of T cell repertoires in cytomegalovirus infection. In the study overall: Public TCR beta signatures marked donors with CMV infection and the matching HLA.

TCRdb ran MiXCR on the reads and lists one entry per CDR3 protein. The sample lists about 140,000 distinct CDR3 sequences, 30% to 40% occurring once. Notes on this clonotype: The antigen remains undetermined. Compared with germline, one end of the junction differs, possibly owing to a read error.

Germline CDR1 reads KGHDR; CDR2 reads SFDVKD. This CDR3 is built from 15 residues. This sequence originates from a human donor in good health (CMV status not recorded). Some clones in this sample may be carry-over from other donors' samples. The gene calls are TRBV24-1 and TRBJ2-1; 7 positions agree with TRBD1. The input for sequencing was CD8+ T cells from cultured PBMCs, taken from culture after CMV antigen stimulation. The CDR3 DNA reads TGTGCCACCAGTGATTACCGGGACAGACTTAATGCGCAGTTCTTC. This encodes CATSDYRDRLNAQFF.